This TCR beta chain came from a study of T cells after yellow fever vaccination. Study information: Preparation of fractions with low cell numbers was performed using SMART-Seq v4 Ultra Low Input.

Germline V CDR1 and CDR2: SGHTA, FQGNSA. The CDR3 runs 15 residues. The junction had 9 bases not matched to a gene; V was cut back by 4 bases and J by 4 bases. This clonotype was detected only a few times. Researchers made TCR cDNA using 5'RACE template switching, and this step added a universal primer site and UMIs. TCRdb redid the calling of the 5' RACE reads with MiXCR, one entry per CDR3 protein. In the table there are approximately 580,000 distinct CDR3 sequences, roughly 17% of which are singletons. The genes are TRBV7-2 and TRBJ1-1; the match to TRBD1 covers 7 bases. This TCR came from a man aged 18 to 29 who received the YFV17D yellow fever vaccine. The sequenced sample was PBMCs, obtained roughly 5 days after the first yellow fever vaccination. The CDR3 reads CASSSGGRVGTEAFF. DNA for the CDR3: TGTGCCAGCAGCTCAGGGGGACGGGTAGGCACTGAAGCTTTCTTT.